This T cell receptor beta chain comes out of a study of cytomegalovirus exposure and HLA in healthy donors (dated by TCRdb to the late 2010s). In the study overall: An earlier analysis of some 550 of the donors reported approximately 270 Gb of sequence data and roughly 100 million unique TCR beta sequences from 150 million to 200 million T cells. About 280 gigabases of sequencing data and around 88 million unique TCR sequences made up an early release that covered nearly 650 HLA-typed donors. Among the roughly 400 genotyped donors, approximately 82% belonged to the genetic ancestry cluster associated with self-reported Caucasian donors. The study aimed to test whether cataloging public T cell receptors could reveal signatures of past pathogen exposure. Using immunosequencing, the study profiled T cell repertoires from about 610 subjects and related those repertoires to cytomegalovirus serostatus. Besides the first cohort of about 730 subjects, a separate validation cohort made up of some 110 different subjects was used. To predict cytomegalovirus infection status, the study brought together high-throughput TCR immunosequencing, statistical association of individual TCRs with disease status, and machine learning. A later analysis re-analyzed previously published TCR beta repertoires from 650 to 800 donors and added high-resolution HLA genotyping to study TCR occurrence patterns. Rather than drawing on any new phenotypic data, the later analysis identified candidate immune exposures from TCR beta sequences and the way those sequences occurred across donors. In an earlier analysis of roughly 580 of the donors, high-throughput TCR beta sequencing was used to judge whether each TCR beta V gene segment behaved as functional or pseudogenic. Alongside the repertoire data, information on donor age, sex, ethnicity and CMV serostatus was compiled. A later genetic analysis used genome-wide SNP genotypes for about 60% of the 666 donors, treating that subset as a discovery cohort. All discovery cohort repertoires had been generated using a single sequencing platform. HLA typing covered class I and class II loci at four-digit resolution. Typing coverage differed by locus: A, B, C, DRB1 and DQB1 were typed in about 620-640 donors, DQA1 in about 550, DPA1 in around 580, and DPB1 in 400 to 490. Several DR-DQ haplotypes were handled as single units for association and clustering because linkage in the cohort was strong. Across approximately 400 genotyped donors of the cohort, an average of approximately 240,000 unique TCR beta nucleotide sequences per donor were sequenced, and 15% to 20% of those sequences were non-productive. Beyond this particular receptor, the publication reports: The presence/absence analyses assumed that sequencing depth was roughly uniform across donors, and that assumption may not be true. An association between a missense DCLRE1C variant and V-gene and J-gene trimming of TCR beta chains was found in a later genetic analysis and replicated in an independent cohort. The 87-base-pair reads could not distinguish some IMGT-functional V segments, including TRBV6-2 and TRBV6-3, so those segments were excluded. When HLA alleles, especially DR and DQ, strongly co-occurred, attributing TCR associations to individual alleles was difficult. The only immune exposure information available for the cohort was CMV serostatus. In a later analysis, HLA-associated TCR beta chains were found to be more clonally expanded and to have lower generation probabilities than equally common non-associated chains. The authors suggested that the approach could potentially be generalized to other disease states and immunological phenotypes. A further reported finding was that TCR beta sequences accurately predicted the HLA-A and HLA-B alleles for most subjects in the first cohort. Correlated functional status among segregating V segments might reflect linkage disequilibrium, but an unknown experimental factor could not be ruled out. In vitro tests confirmed that a few of the cytomegalovirus-associated TCR beta chains recognize cytomegalovirus antigens. In a later analysis, 16,951 TCR beta sequences were associated with specific HLA alleles at a false discovery rate of 0.05. In an earlier analysis of 587 of the donors, most TCR beta V segments were observed in productive rearrangements about 90% or about 30% of the time, broadly matching IMGT annotations. According to a later analysis, parvovirus B19, influenza, CMV and Epstein-Barr virus appeared linked to several top co-occurrence clusters. The sequencing pipeline was judged likely to have produced a cluster of highly shared sequence variants as a technical artifact. Because HLA typing was missing for some donors at each locus, association tests included only the typed subset. This cohort had only TCR beta chains sequenced, and the lack of alpha or paired-chain data limited which features could be detected. In a later genetic analysis, fewer N-insertions in productive TCRs were reported among donors in an Asian-associated ancestry cluster than the 666-donor mean. Because counts were too low, 15 to 20 rarely observed V segments, including chromosome 9 orphons, were left out of the earlier analysis of about 500 of the donors. Cytomegalovirus status was reported to be diagnosed by the classifier with high specificity and sensitivity in both the original and validation cohorts. Across donors, most TCR sequences were observed very rarely, whereas some public TCRs were present in many individuals. In the study, some 180 TCR beta chains were listed as associated with cytomegalovirus. A later analysis found that TCR association rates varied across HLA loci, with DRB1 alleles showing the most associated TCRs and HLA-C alleles the fewest. Most CMV-associated TCR beta chains appeared to be HLA-restricted in a later analysis, and the HLA associations seemed to be driven largely by CMV exposure.

Library preparation was by the immunoSEQ multiplex PCR assay. The multiplex PCR relied on a mix of 60 forward primers for TCR Vbeta segments and 13 reverse primers for TCR Jbeta segments. The CDR3 region of rearranged TCR beta genes was amplified from genomic DNA with a multiplex PCR assay. Amplified TCR beta libraries were sequenced as 87-base-pair reads on the Illumina HiSeq System. The original pipeline was this. In a later analysis, 70 million to 95 million unique TCR beta chains were counted across the roughly 610 repertoires, and around 10 million of these chains were shared by at least two donors. To remove PCR and sequencing errors, raw reads were error-corrected and collapsed into unique sequences using a nearest-neighbor algorithm that merged closely related sequences. V, D and J gene segments were assigned by aligning CDR3 sequences to IMGT reference sequences. Each retained sequence needed at least a six-nucleotide match to both a V gene segment and a J gene segment. A rearrangement counted as productive if the CDR3 had no stop codons and remained in frame with V and J, and every other rearrangement counted as non-productive. CDR3 was defined by IMGT convention, running from the second conserved V-encoded cysteine to the conserved J-encoded phenylalanine. Sequences without an unambiguous match to a single V gene segment were excluded from the earlier analysis of about 600 of the donors. An earlier analysis of approximately 590 of the donors classified V segments as functional when productive rearrangements were above 56.7% and as segregating when the standard deviation between donors was above 5%. A statistical classification framework was built for diagnosing cytomegalovirus status from the catalog of TCR beta chain sequences. In a later analysis, V and J genes were assigned by comparing TCR nucleotide sequences against IMGT/GENE-DB human TR gene sequences. A later analysis assigned CDR3 sequences and most-parsimonious VDJ recombination scenarios with the TCRdist pipeline. In a later analysis, every TCR beta chain was defined by the combination of its CDR3 amino acid sequence and its V-gene family, and reads without a unique V-gene family were dropped. A later analysis removed 592 highly shared, low-generation-probability nucleotide sequences to deal with suspected cross-contamination and a sequencing artifact. A later analysis calculated a clonal expansion index for each public chain from normalized within-repertoire ranks of inferred template counts. A later analysis computed generation probabilities with a VDJ recombination model fitted to out-of-frame rearrangements, and checked the results against IGoR. In a later analysis, hypergeometric tests were used to score TCR-TCR, TCR-HLA and TCR-CMV co-occurrence, with a repertoire-size bias correction applied to TCR pairs. False discovery rates were estimated in a later analysis by permuting HLA or CMV assignments 20 times. In a later analysis, co-occurring TCRs were grouped with DBSCAN, and TCRdist sequence similarity was added when clustering was performed within HLA-allele-positive subsets. For co-occurrence clustering, repertoires with fewer than 30,000 or more than 120,000 public chains were excluded, along with five or six repertoires with anomalous nucleotide sharing. In TCRdb, the immuneACCESS table is reduced to in-frame sequences with V and J assigned. These tables do not hold every clone; where another copy was compared, an unresolved V gene accounts for under half, and the others remain unexplained. The D gene and trimming were derived from the DNA, and the V and J assignments and clone size from that table. The sample table lists some 110,000 clones, around 80% of them with a count of one. The ten largest clones take up 2.5% to 3% of the sample.

From a lookup of the germline V gene, CDR1 and CDR2 are KGHSH and LQKENI. The germline V and J ends show losses of 3 bases and 5 bases respectively, and no gene match explains 3 bases of the junction. The CDR3 holds 14 amino acids from the cysteine to the phenylalanine. The read is trimmed to its CDR3 DNA, 42 bases read in frame from base 1. In total, 500 to 700 healthy bone marrow donors made up the cohort. At the time of sampling, every cohort member was nominally healthy, though immune exposures that went unrecorded were likely present. The donor was CMV seropositive and belonged to the group of 250 to 300 seropositive cohort members. Each donor provided a peripheral blood sample, and peripheral blood mononuclear cells were used for TCR beta sequencing. The Qiagen DNeasy Blood Extraction Kit was used to extract genomic DNA from the blood cell samples. Concerning this clone itself: It lacks a known antigen. Nothing much larger sits one base from this clone, and base qualities are not available.

The origin of this receptor is a young woman in good health and CMV-seropositive. The receptor chain draws on TRBV18 and TRBJ2-7; 11 nucleotides in the junction match TRBD2. The specimen was PBMCs. The nucleotide sequence reads TGTGCCAGCTCACCTCTAGCGGGAGGTAACGAGCAGTACTTC. Its protein product is CASSPLAGGNEQYF.